This T cell receptor beta chain is from a study of blood T cell repertoires in COVID-19. At the level of the study: Acute and convalescent COVID-19 samples came from the United States, Italy and Spain. In each case, the material was cDNA or gDNA derived from T cells, B-cell-depleted T cells, or PBMCs.

Grouping used clinical history reported by participants in a survey and questionnaire. Per the original data handling: How many nucleated cells were present was estimated from reference gene primer amplification. Assay: immunoSEQ multiplex PCR; the TCRdb copy retains only in-frame clones and omits some. V, J and clone size are taken as reported in that table, and D and trimming were inferred from the DNA itself. The sample records roughly 190,000 clones, approximately 88% being singletons. Sequencing input: PBMCs or T cells enriched from blood (not recorded which). This receptor was obtained from a woman under 40 who had recovered from COVID-19.

CDR3 DNA sequence: TGTGCCAGCTCACCTTTGACAGGGTCGGTGACTGAAGCTTTCTTT. This encodes CASSPLTGSVTEAFF. The chain couples TRBV18 to TRBJ1-1, with 7 nucleotides matching TRBD1. There are 15 residues in the CDR3. Germline lookup yields CDR1 KGHSH and CDR2 LQKENI. V lost 3 bases, J lost 5 bases, and 9 bases stayed unmatched.